This is a list of T cell receptor beta chains from one sample in a study of tumor and adjacent non-tumor tissue in lung cancer. TCRdb reprocessed the multiplex PCR reads via MiXCR and lists one record per CDR3 protein. This table holds 65,000 to 95,000 distinct CDR3 sequences, approximately 79% found once. The material sequenced was lung tumor tissue. The receptors were gathered from a woman between 45 and 60 years old with non-small cell lung cancer. Both conserved end residues are part of each CDR3. D genes are given only for firm matches. Not all rows give a size; the values are once, few, many and, for expanded clones, a class.

abundance	v_gene	j_gene	d_gene	CDR3nt	CDR3aa
once	TRBV28	TRBJ2-4	NA	TGTGTCAGAAGTTTGGGGGGCGGTCATCAGTACTTC	CVRSLGGGHQYF
NA	TRBV11-3	TRBJ2-2	NA	TGTGCCAGCAGATTGACAGCCACGAACACTGGGGAGCTGTTTTTT	CASRLTATNTGELFF
NA	TRBV28	TRBJ1-3	NA	TGTGCCAGCAGTTGGGACTTAGGAAACACCATATATTTT	CASSWDLGNTIYF
NA	TRBV6-2/TRBV6-3	TRBJ2-7	NA	TGTGCCAGCAGTTACTCGGGCTGGGGGCACGAGGAGTACTTC	CASSYSGWGHEEYF
NA	TRBV12-3/TRBV12-4	TRBJ2-1	NA	TGTGCCAGCAGCTATACAGGGGGGGACAATGAACAGTTCTTC	CASSYTGGDNEQFF
NA	TRBV4-1	TRBJ1-1	NA	TGCGCCAGCAGCCAAGGGATTACAGGCACTGAAGCTTTCTTT	CASSQGITGTEAFF
NA	TRBV29-1	TRBJ2-7	NA	TGCAGTGGGGGGGACATTTCCTACGTGCAGTACTTC	CSGGDISYVQYF
NA	TRBV12-3/TRBV12-4	TRBJ1-5	NA	TGTGCCAGCAGTTGGGTAGGAGTCAATCAGCCCCAGCATTTT	CASSWVGVNQPQHF
NA	TRBV20-1	TRBJ2-7	NA	TGCAGAGTTTCCGACAGGAACGCCGAGCAGTACTTC	CRVSDRNAEQYF
many	TRBV7-9	TRBJ2-5	NA	TGTGCCAGCAGCCCCCCGGTTTCGTGGCAAGAGACCCAGTACTTC	CASSPPVSWQETQYF
NA	TRBV29-1	TRBJ2-7	TRBD2	TGCAGCGTTGAATCGGCGGGAGTAGCGGGATCCTACGAGCAGTACTTC	CSVESAGVAGSYEQYF
NA	TRBV10-3	TRBJ2-7	NA	TGTGCCATCAGTGCTAAATCGGGATGGGACTTGTTCTACGAGCAGTACTTC	CAISAKSGWDLFYEQYF
NA	TRBV5-4	TRBJ2-7	NA	TGTGCCATCAGTTCCCACCCGACCACCAACTCCTACGAGCAGTACTTC	CAISSHPTTNSYEQYF
NA	TRBV19	TRBJ2-7	TRBD2	TGTGCCAGTATTCCATTGATGACTAGCGGGGGCCTTGAGCAGTACTTC	CASIPLMTSGGLEQYF
NA	TRBV6-6	TRBJ2-2	NA	TGTGCCAGCAGTTACTCTGGACCAGCGAAGACCCGGGAGCTGTTTTTT	CASSYSGPAKTRELFF
NA	TRBV29-1	TRBJ1-2	NA	TGCAGCGTCGATGACATCGACTATCGCTACACCTTC	CSVDDIDYRYTF
NA	TRBV20-1	TRBJ1-3	NA	TGCAATGCTGGCCATGGGAGCTCTGGAAACACCATATATTTT	CNAGHGSSGNTIYF
NA	TRBV12-3/TRBV12-4	TRBJ2-7	NA	TGTGCCAGCCAGAACGAAAACAACGAGCAGTACTTC	CASQNENNEQYF
NA	TRBV12-5	TRBJ2-2	NA	TGTGCTAGTGGTGCCCAGATAGGCGGGGGCAACACCGGGGAGCTGTTTTTT	CASGAQIGGGNTGELFF
NA	TRBV30	TRBJ1-5	NA	TGTGCCTGGAGTTTCACCTGGTCAGGGAACCAGCCCCAGCATTTT	CAWSFTWSGNQPQHF
NA	TRBV25-1	TRBJ1-1	NA	TGTGCCAGCAGTGCGTCCACAGGGAACATTGAAGCTTTCTTT	CASSASTGNIEAFF
NA	TRBV6-2/TRBV6-3	TRBJ1-5	NA	TGTGCCAGCAGCCTGCAGTTAAATAGCAATCAGCCCCAGCAGTTT	CASSLQLNSNQPQQF
NA	TRBV6-2/TRBV6-3	TRBJ2-3	NA	TGTGCCAGCAGTTCCTCGGAGGATCCGGCGCAGTATTTT	CASSSSEDPAQYF
NA	TRBV11-3	TRBJ2-1	NA	TGTGCCATCAGCTTAGAGACCAACTCCGACAATGAGCAGTTCTTC	CAISLETNSDNEQFF
NA	TRBV20-1	TRBJ1-1	NA	TGCAGTGCTAGAGATGGTCTGCAGCTGGGCACTGAAGCTTTCTTT	CSARDGLQLGTEAFF